The rows below give T cell receptor beta chains drawn from one sample of a study of cytomegalovirus exposure and HLA in healthy donors. Profiling relied on immunoSEQ multiplex PCR, and the TCRdb table lists in-frame clones only, not all of them. The sample has some 150,000 clones; nearly 80% are singletons. The source material was PBMCs. The receptors come from a male donor in good health and CMV-seronegative. The CDR3 runs from the conserved cysteine through the conserved F or W. The D gene is left open where the match is weak. Some rows mark clone size as missing; the rest say once, few, many or name a class of expanded clone.

TRBJ2-6 | TRBV9 | TRBD1 | NA | CASSVGRGSGANVLTF | TGTGCCAGCAGCGTGGGCAGGGGGAGCGGGGCCAACGTCCTGACTTTC
TRBJ1-2 | TRBV6-1 | NA | NA | CASRLQTEINYGYTF | TGTGCCAGCAGGCTCCAGACAGAGATCAACTATGGCTACACCTTC
TRBJ1-1 | TRBV6-4 | NA | NA | CASSDSPGYGEAFF | TGTGCCAGCAGTGACTCTCCGGGTTATGGTGAAGCTTTCTTT
TRBJ2-7 | TRBV15 | TRBD2 | NA | CATSIAGGSYEQYF | TGTGCCACCAGCATAGCGGGGGGGTCCTACGAGCAGTACTTC
TRBJ2-1 | TRBV7-3 | TRBD1 | few | CASSRNQIIGDRGNEQFF | TGTGCCAGCAGCCGCAATCAAATTATAGGGGACAGGGGCAATGAGCAGTTCTTC
TRBJ2-2 | TRBV7-9 | NA | NA | CSSNGVPGELFF | TGTTCCAGCAACGGGGTCCCCGGGGAGCTGTTTTTT
TRBJ2-7 | TRBV5-1 | TRBD1 | NA | CASSRGDRAYEQYF | TGCGCCAGCAGCCGTGGGGACAGGGCCTACGAGCAGTACTTC
TRBJ2-7 | TRBV6-1 | NA | NA | CATIPHRDKSYEQYF | TGTGCCACCATACCACACCGGGACAAGTCCTACGAGCAGTACTTC
TRBJ2-6 | TRBV30 | NA | NA | CAWSVESSGANVLTF | TGTGCCTGGAGTGTCGAGAGCTCTGGGGCCAACGTCCTGACTTTC
TRBJ1-2 | TRBV5-6 | NA | NA | CASSQGQHYGYTF | TGTGCCAGCAGCCAAGGACAGCACTATGGCTACACCTTC
TRBJ2-1 | TRBV29-1 | NA | NA | CSVVGGSYNEQFF | TGCAGCGTTGTGGGGGGTAGCTACAATGAGCAGTTCTTC
TRBJ2-5 | TRBV9 | NA | NA | CASSVSREETQYF | TGTGCCAGCAGCGTATCCCGGGAGGAGACCCAGTACTTC
TRBJ1-5 | TRBV19 | NA | NA | CASSTRQTPYSNQPQHF | TGTGCCAGTAGTACCAGACAGACACCGTATAGCAATCAGCCCCAGCATTTT
TRBJ1-2 | TRBV5-4 | NA | once | CASSSRQDLSGYTF | TGTGCCAGCAGCTCTCGACAGGACCTATCTGGCTACACCTTC
TRBJ1-5 | TRBV10-2 | TRBD1 | few | CASQDRGQPQHF | TGCGCCAGCCAAGACAGGGGACAGCCCCAGCATTTT
TRBJ2-7 | TRBV27 | TRBD1 | NA | CASSFLRFRDRSYEQYF | TGTGCCAGCAGTTTTTTAAGGTTTCGGGACAGGTCCTACGAGCAGTACTTC
TRBJ1-1 | TRBV27 | TRBD1 | NA | CASSLGPQGEGEAFF | TGTGCCAGCAGTTTAGGCCCACAGGGGGAGGGTGAAGCTTTCTTT
TRBJ2-5 | TRBV9 | NA | NA | CASSVHTGETQYF | TGTGCCAGCAGCGTTCACACCGGGGAGACCCAGTACTTC
TRBJ2-3 | TRBV5-1 | NA | NA | CASSLANRHDLGDTQYF | TGCGCCAGCAGCTTGGCCAATAGACACGACCTTGGAGATACGCAGTATTTT
TRBJ1-2 | TRBV7-2 | TRBD1 | NA | CASSLGGQSYGYTF | TGTGCCAGCAGCCTGGGGGGACAGAGCTATGGCTACACCTTC
TRBJ1-6 | TRBV2 | TRBD1 | once | CASREQGMGSPLHF | TGTGCCAGCAGGGAACAGGGGATGGGTTCACCCCTCCACTTT
TRBJ1-1 | TRBV5-1 | NA | few | CASSLRGGHTEAFF | TGCGCCAGCAGCTTGCGGGGAGGTCACACTGAAGCTTTCTTT
TRBJ2-1 | TRBV7-3 | TRBD2 | NA | CASSTRGQGTSGGPGFYNEQFF | TGTGCCAGCAGCACCCGAGGACAGGGGACTAGCGGGGGGCCGGGGTTTTACAATGAGCAGTTCTTC
TRBJ1-6 | TRBV5-1 | TRBD1 | many | CASSPGDRDTSPLHF | TGCGCCAGCAGCCCGGGGGACAGGGATACTTCACCCCTCCACTTT
TRBJ1-2 | TRBV19 | TRBD1 | NA | CASSIGDRGLYGYTF | TGTGCCAGTAGTATCGGGGACAGGGGGCTCTATGGCTACACCTTC
TRBJ1-1 | TRBV30 | TRBD1 | NA | CAWQTGGPEAFF | TGTGCCTGGCAGACAGGGGGCCCTGAAGCTTTCTTT
TRBJ1-1 | TRBV4-1 | NA | few | CASSPEEGLDTEAFF | TGCGCCAGCAGCCCCGAGGAGGGGTTGGACACTGAAGCTTTCTTT
TRBJ1-6 | TRBV5-6 | NA | NA | CASSLVSGAYSPLHF | TGTGCCAGCAGCTTGGTCAGTGGAGCCTATTCACCCCTCCACTTT
TRBJ1-5 | TRBV15 | TRBD1 | NA | CATSRTGEDQPQHF | TGTGCCACCAGCAGGACAGGGGAAGATCAGCCCCAGCATTTT
TRBJ1-2 | TRBV25-1 | NA | NA | CASSEYGGFSGYTF | TGTGCCAGCAGTGAATACGGGGGGTTTAGTGGCTACACCTTC
TRBJ1-2 | TRBV5-6 | TRBD1 | NA | CASSFSGGGGYTF | TGTGCCAGCAGCTTCTCAGGGGGAGGTGGCTACACCTTC
TRBJ2-5 | TRBV6-1 | TRBD2 | many | CASSELAGGPETQYF | TGTGCCAGCAGTGAACTAGCGGGGGGGCCAGAGACCCAGTACTTC
TRBJ1-5 | TRBV18 | NA | NA | CASSPTGGLYSNQPQHF | TGTGCCAGCTCACCAACGGGAGGCCTCTATAGCAATCAGCCCCAGCATTTT
TRBJ1-3 | TRBV6-1 | NA | NA | CASSEEGVLGNTIYF | TGTGCCAGCAGTGAAGAAGGGGTATTGGGAAACACCATATATTTT
TRBJ1-5 | TRBV5-6 | NA | NA | CASSLAGGNQPQHF | TGTGCCAGCAGCTTGGCGGGGGGCAATCAGCCCCAGCATTTT
TRBJ1-5 | TRBV30 | NA | few | CAWSVQDNQPQHF | TGTGCCTGGAGTGTTCAGGACAATCAGCCCCAGCATTTT
TRBJ2-7 | TRBV5-1 | NA | few | CASSWSSITYEQYF | TGCGCCAGCAGCTGGAGCTCGATAACCTACGAGCAGTACTTC
TRBJ1-6 | TRBV7-2 | TRBD1 | NA | CASSSNIGGAISPLHF | TGTGCCAGCAGCTCTAACATAGGGGGCGCGATTTCACCCCTCCACTTT
TRBJ1-1 | TRBV5-8 | NA | NA | CASSLGWAKDGTEAFF | TGTGCCAGCAGCTTGGGCTGGGCGAAGGATGGGACTGAAGCTTTCTTT
TRBJ2-7 | TRBV5-1 | TRBD1 | NA | CASSRDRAGGPPEQYF | TGCGCCAGCAGCCGGGACCGGGCAGGGGGCCCTCCGGAGCAGTACTTC
TRBJ2-6 | TRBV2 | NA | few | CASRGQISGANVLTF | TGTGCCAGCAGAGGACAGATATCTGGGGCCAACGTCCTGACTTTC
TRBJ2-3 | TRBV5-8 | NA | NA | CASSLNGGDTQYF | TGTGCCAGCAGCTTAAATGGAGGGGATACGCAGTATTTT
TRBJ2-1 | TRBV7-9 | NA | once | CASSSGGGGGGEQFF | TGTGCCAGCAGCTCCGGGGGCGGGGGAGGGGGTGAGCAGTTCTTC
TRBJ1-4 | TRBV29-1 | TRBD1 | NA | CSVLPGQSNEKLFF | TGCAGCGTCCTACCGGGACAGAGTAATGAAAAACTGTTTTTT
TRBJ2-7 | TRBV27 | NA | NA | CASSFTGGSYEQYF | TGTGCCAGCAGTTTCACCGGCGGCTCCTACGAGCAGTACTTC
TRBJ1-4 | TRBV11-2 | NA | NA | CASSVGALEKLFF | TGTGCCAGCTCGGTGGGGGCGCTTGAAAAACTGTTTTTT
TRBJ1-2 | TRBV7-2 | NA | NA | CASSLGPRVTYGYTF | TGTGCCAGCAGCTTAGGTCCCAGGGTGACGTATGGCTACACCTTC
TRBJ1-5 | TRBV30 | TRBD1 | NA | CAWSSGQGGNQPQHF | TGTGCCTGGAGCTCAGGGCAGGGGGGCAATCAGCCCCAGCATTTT